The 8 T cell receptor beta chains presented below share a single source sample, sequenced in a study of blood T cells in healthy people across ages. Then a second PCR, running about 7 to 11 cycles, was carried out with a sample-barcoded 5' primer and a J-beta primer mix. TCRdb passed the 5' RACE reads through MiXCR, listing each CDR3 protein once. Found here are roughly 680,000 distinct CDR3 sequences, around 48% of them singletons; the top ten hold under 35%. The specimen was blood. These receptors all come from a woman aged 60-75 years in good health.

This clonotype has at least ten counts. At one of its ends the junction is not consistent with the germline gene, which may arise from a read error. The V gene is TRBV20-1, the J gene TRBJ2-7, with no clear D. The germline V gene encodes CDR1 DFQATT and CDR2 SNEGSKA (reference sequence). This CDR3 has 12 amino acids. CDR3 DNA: TGCAGTGCCAGAGACGACTCCTACGAGCAGTACTTC. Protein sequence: CSARDDSYEQYF.

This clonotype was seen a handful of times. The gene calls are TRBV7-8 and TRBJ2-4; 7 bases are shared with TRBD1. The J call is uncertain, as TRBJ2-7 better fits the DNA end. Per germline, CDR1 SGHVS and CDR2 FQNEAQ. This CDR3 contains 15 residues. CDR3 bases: TGTGCCAGCAGCTCGAGTCCGGGACAGTTCTACGAGCAGTACTTC. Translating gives CASSSSPGQFYEQYF.

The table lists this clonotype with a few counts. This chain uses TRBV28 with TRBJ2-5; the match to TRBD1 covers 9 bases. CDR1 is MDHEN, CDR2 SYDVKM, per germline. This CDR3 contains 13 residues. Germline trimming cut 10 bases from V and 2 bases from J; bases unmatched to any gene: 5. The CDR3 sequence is CANIGQGQETQYF. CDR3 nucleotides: TGTGCCAATATCGGACAGGGGCAAGAGACCCAGTACTTC.

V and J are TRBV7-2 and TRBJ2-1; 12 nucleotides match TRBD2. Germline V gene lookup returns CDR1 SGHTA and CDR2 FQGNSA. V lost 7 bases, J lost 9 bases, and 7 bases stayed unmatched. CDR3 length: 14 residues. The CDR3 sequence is CASTRLAGVSEQFF. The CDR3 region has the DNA TGTGCCAGCACCAGACTAGCGGGAGTGAGTGAGCAGTTCTTC.

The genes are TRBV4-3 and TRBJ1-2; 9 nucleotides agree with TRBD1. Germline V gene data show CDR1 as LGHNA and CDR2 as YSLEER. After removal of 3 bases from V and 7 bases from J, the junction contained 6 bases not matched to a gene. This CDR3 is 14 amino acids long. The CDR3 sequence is CASSHVRDRVGYTF. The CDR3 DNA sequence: TGCGCCAGCAGCCACGTTCGGGACAGGGTTGGCTACACCTTC.

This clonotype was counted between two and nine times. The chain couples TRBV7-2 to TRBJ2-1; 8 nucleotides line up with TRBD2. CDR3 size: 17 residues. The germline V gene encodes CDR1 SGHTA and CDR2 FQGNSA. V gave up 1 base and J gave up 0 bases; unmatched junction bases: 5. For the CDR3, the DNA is TGTGCCAGCAGCTTAGTCAGCGGGGGCCTCTCCTACAATGAGCAGTTCTTC. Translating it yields CASSLVSGGLSYNEQFF.

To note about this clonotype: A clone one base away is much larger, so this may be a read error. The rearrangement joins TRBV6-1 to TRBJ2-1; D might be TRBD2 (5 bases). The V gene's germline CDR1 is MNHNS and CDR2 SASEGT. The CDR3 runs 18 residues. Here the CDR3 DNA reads TGTGCCAGCCTGATTGGTCCGCTTGGGCCTAGCTCCTACAATGGGCAGTTCTTC. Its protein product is CASLIGPLGPSSYNGQFF.

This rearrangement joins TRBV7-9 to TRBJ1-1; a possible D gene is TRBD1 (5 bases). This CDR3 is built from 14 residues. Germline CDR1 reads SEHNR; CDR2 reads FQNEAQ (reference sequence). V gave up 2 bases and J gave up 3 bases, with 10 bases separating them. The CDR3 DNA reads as TGTGCCAGCAGCTTACAGGGTCGGGACACTGAAGCTTTCTTT. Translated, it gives CASSLQGRDTEAFF.